This T cell receptor beta chain originates from a study of identical twins. The V gene end was trimmed by 9 bases and the J gene end by 3 bases; junction bases not matched to a gene: 9. The CDR3 consists of 15 residues. Per germline, CDR1 KGHSH and CDR2 LQKENI. One entry per CDR3 protein results from TCRdb running MiXCR on the 5' RACE reads. The data show 550,000 to 700,000 distinct CDR3 sequences, roughly 9.5% seen once. On this clonotype itself: No antigen is known for it.

Study-level findings and limits: Surplus twin overlap in beta out-of-frame sequences was less pronounced. Shared out-of-frame alpha sequences (those common to twins) showed excess low generation probability.

These data also featured in a second study, about yellow fever vaccine responses in identical twins.

Input material: PBMCs. This rearrangement joins TRBV18 to TRBJ2-1; 9 bases agree with TRBD2. The clonotype was recovered from a woman younger than 35 in good health. The CDR3 sequence is CASSASSGIYNEQFF. The CDR3, as DNA: TGTGCCAGTTCGGCGTCTAGCGGGATCTACAATGAGCAGTTCTTC.